What follows are 30 T cell receptor beta chains derived from one specimen sequenced in a study of tumor and adjacent non-tumor tissue in lung cancer. Three rounds of nested PCR, following a modified ARM-PCR protocol, produced the TCRbeta library. TCRdb itself ran the multiplex PCR reads through MiXCR, one entry per CDR3 protein. Here the sample spans fewer than 120,000 distinct CDR3 sequences, over 75% being singletons. No cell sorting was done before RNA was extracted from the tissue. Sample: lung tumor tissue. These receptors all come from a man between 65 and 85 years old with non-small cell lung cancer.

The table lists this clonotype with many counts. The V and J genes are TRBV20-1 and TRBJ1-2; weak D call: TRBD1 (5 bases). This CDR3 is 11 amino acids long. The V end was cut by 6 bases, the J end by 4 bases, with 9 bases between. Germline CDR1 is DFQATT and CDR2 is SNEGSKA (reference sequence). The CDR3 sequence is CSAVGGYGYTF. CDR3 sequence (DNA): TGCAGTGCGGTGGGGGGCTATGGCTACACCTTC.

Remarks on this clonotype: One end of the junction varies from germline; a read error may be responsible. This chain's CDR3 is CSAPREERVTGELLF. The DNA for the CDR3 is TGCAGTGCTCCCCGTGAGGAGCGGGTCACCGGGGAGCTGTTATTT. The chain has TRBV20-1 and TRBJ2-2; tentatively, D is TRBD2 (6 bases). The germline V gene has CDR1 DFQATT and CDR2 SNEGSKA (reference sequence). CDR3 size: 15 residues.

As regards this clonotype: This sequence may be a read error, since a much larger clone differs from it by one base. The chain employs TRBV4-2 and TRBJ2-7; 7 nucleotides align to TRBD1. CDR3 length: 12 amino acids. Germline assignment: CDR1 LGHNA and CDR2 YNFKEQ. The CDR3 reads CTSSQGDYEQYF. As DNA, the CDR3 is TGTACCAGCAGCCAGGGGGACTACGAGCAGTACTTC.

About this clonotype itself: This may be a read error, as it is one base from a much larger clone. The gene calls are TRBV10-1 and TRBJ2-5; 9 bases line up with TRBD2. This CDR3 contains 16 residues. Germline CDR1 WNHNN, CDR2 SYGVQD (reference sequence). Trimming at V came to 4 bases and at J to 5 bases, leaving 11 bases not matched to a gene. CDR3 residues: CASSVGISGGEETQYF. For the CDR3, the DNA is TGCGCCAGCAGTGTTGGGATTAGCGGGGGCGAGGAGACCCAGTACTTC.

For this clonotype: One junction end disagrees with the germline gene, perhaps due to a read error. The CDR3 loop reads CASSAFSVTNHGYTF. The CDR3 nucleotides read TGTGCCAGCAGTGCTTTTTCTGTCACTAACCATGGCTACACCTTC. V and J are TRBV12-3 or TRBV12-4 and TRBJ1-2, with D unresolved. The CDR3 is made up of 15 amino acids.

This rearrangement joins TRBV4-1 to TRBJ1-4, with 11 positions matching TRBD1. This CDR3 is built from 15 residues. The V gene end was trimmed by 3 bases and the J gene end by 7 bases; junction bases not matched to a gene: 4. Germline V lookup: CDR1 MGHRA, CDR2 YSYEKL. CDR3 nucleotides: TGCGCCAGCAGCCAGCTGGGACAGGGGGTTGAAAAACTGTTTTTT. Translation gives CASSQLGQGVEKLFF.

In the case of this clonotype: The junction differs from germline at one of its ends, possibly a read error. CDR3 amino acids: CPSSLGLNTETFF. The CDR3 nucleotides are TGTCCCAGCAGCTTAGGGCTGAACACTGAAACTTTCTTT. The chain is built from TRBV5-5 and TRBJ1-1; D is unclear. The germline V gene encodes CDR1 SGHKS and CDR2 YYEKEE (reference sequence). The CDR3 extends over 13 amino acids.

Points on this clonotype: At one boundary the junction diverges from the germline segment, which might be a read error. The chain joins TRBV29-1 to TRBJ2-7; the D call may be TRBD1 or TRBD2 (5 bases each). Germline V gene sequence: CDR1 SQVTM, CDR2 ANQGSEA. The CDR3 runs 12 residues. CDR3 DNA: TGCAGTGCCTGGGGGACGAACCCCGAGGAGCACTTC. It codes for CSAWGTNPEEHF.

A note on this clonotype: No conserved phenylalanine or tryptophan ends this CDR3, so it is likely a read error. The chain is built from TRBV11-2 and TRBJ1-1, with D perhaps TRBD1 (6 bases). The V gene lost 1 base and the J gene lost 7 bases, with 13 bases spanning the gap. This CDR3 region has 14 residues. Germline V lookup: CDR1 SGHAT, CDR2 FQNNGV. The CDR3 protein is CASSLGGGRIEAFL. DNA for the CDR3: TGTGCCAGCAGCTTAGGCGGGGGCCGGATTGAAGCTTTCTTA.

This clonotype was recorded at least ten times. This chain links TRBV11-2 with TRBJ1-1, with 9 bases that match TRBD1. The CDR3 loop spans 17 amino acids. The germline CDR1 and CDR2 sequences are SGHAT and FQNNGV. With 1 base clipped from V and 0 bases from J, the junction kept 6 bases outside the gene matches. The CDR3 reads CASSLGDRAPMNTEAFF. The CDR3 DNA reads TGTGCCAGCAGCTTAGGGGACAGGGCGCCTATGAACACTGAAGCTTTCTTT.

The genes are TRBV13 and TRBJ2-2; no clear D. Germline V gene data show CDR1 as PRHDT and CDR2 as FYEKMQ (reference sequence). V was pared by 7 bases and J by 5 bases, with 11 bases between. The length of the CDR3 is 13 residues. The CDR3 bases are TGTGCCAGCATCTCCGAACTTACCGGGGAGCTGTTTTTT. This encodes CASISELTGELFF.

The chain carries TRBV6-5 and TRBJ2-6; D gene unclear. CDR1 is MNHEY and CDR2 is SVGAGI in the germline V gene. CDR3 length: 15 amino acids. The CDR3 sequence is CGNTSPAAGANVLTF. CDR3 nucleotide sequence: TGTGGCAACACTTCTCCGGCGGCTGGGGCCAACGTCCTGACTTTC.

As concerns this clonotype: The CDR3 end shows no conserved phenylalanine or tryptophan, and so a read error is likely. The V gene is TRBV5-6, the J gene TRBJ2-1; possibly TRBD1 or TRBD2 for D (5 bases each). CDR1 SGHDT and CDR2 YYEEEE come from the germline V gene. Trimming removed 6 bases at V and 8 bases at J, with 12 bases between. This CDR3 spans 12 amino acids. The CDR3 loop reads CASNYGDHEQFI. The CDR3 nucleotides are TGTGCCAGCAACTATGGGGACCATGAGCAGTTCATC.

This clonotype appeared a few times. This sequence may be a read error, since a much larger clone differs from it by one base. This chain links TRBV28 with TRBJ2-7, with 8 bases aligning to TRBD2. Germline values: CDR1 MDHEN, CDR2 SYDVKM. CDR3 size: 15 residues. The CDR3 DNA sequence: TGTGCCAGCAGTTTATGGGTCGGGAGGGCCCACGAGCAGCACTTC. Protein: CASSLWVGRAHEQHF.

V gene TRBV28 combines with J gene TRBJ1-1; TRBD1 aligns across 7 bases. V lost 9 bases to trimming and J lost 5 bases; unmatched junction nucleotides: 15. This CDR3 has 15 residues. In germline, CDR1 is MDHEN, CDR2 SYDVKM. The CDR3 here is CASSRRQGERTEAFF. The CDR3 DNA is TGTGCCAGTAGCCGTCGACAGGGAGAACGGACTGAAGCTTTCTTT.

The gene calls are TRBV5-6 and TRBJ2-5; D possibly corresponds to TRBD2 (6 bases). The CDR3 sequence is 14 residues long. The germline V gene encodes CDR1 SGHDT and CDR2 YYEEEE. DNA of the CDR3: TGTACCATCAGTTGGGACTTCAGGGAAGAGACCCAGTACTTC. Translation gives CTISWDFREETQYF.

V usage is TRBV11-3 and J usage is TRBJ2-5; 7 positions agree with TRBD2. V was pared by 5 bases and J by 2 bases, with 5 bases of the junction left unmatched. Germline CDR1 SGHNT, CDR2 YENEEA. The CDR3 covers 14 residues. CDR3 sequence reads: CASSLGGLQETQYF. In DNA form, the CDR3 reads TGTGCCAGCAGCCTCGGGGGACTACAAGAGACCCAGTACTTC.

This clonotype occurred once. A much larger clonotype is one base distant, so this may be a read error. The rearrangement uses TRBV20-1 and TRBJ2-5; no clear D gene. The CDR3 sequence is 12 residues long. Germline assignment: CDR1 DFQATT and CDR2 SNEGSKA (reference sequence). The CDR3 DNA follows: TGCAGTGCTAGAGTAAGGCAAGAGACCAAGTACTTC. Amino acid sequence: CSARVRQETKYF.

As to this clonotype: At one boundary the junction diverges from the germline segment, which might be a read error. The V gene is TRBV11-3, the J gene TRBJ2-1; D possibly corresponds to TRBD2 (7 bases). Germline V CDR1 and CDR2: SGHNT, YENEEA. The CDR3 contains 16 residues. DNA for the CDR3: TGTACCAGCAGCTTAAATCCCACGGGGGGCAGGGCTGAGCAGTTCTTC. It translates to CTSSLNPTGGRAEQFF. The whole variable domain, filled in from reference TRBV11-3 and TRBJ2-1, reads EAGVVQSPRYKIIEKKQPVAFWCNPISGHNTLYWYLQNLGQGPELLIRYENEEAVDDSQLPKDRFSAERLKGVDSTLKIQPAELGDSAVYLCTSSLNPTGGRAEQFFGPGTRLTVL.

Concerning this clonotype itself: At one of its ends the junction is not consistent with the germline gene, which may arise from a read error. The rearrangement links TRBV6-1 to TRBJ2-2; D perhaps matches TRBD2 (5 bases). Germline CDR1 MNHNS, CDR2 SASEGT. The CDR3 contains 16 residues. This chain's CDR3 is CTSSRSPIGDSGELFF. The CDR3 DNA is TGTACCAGCAGTCGCTCACCAATCGGGGATTCCGGGGAGCTGTTTTTT.

This clonotype occurred once. V and J are TRBV4-1 and TRBJ1-6; D is ambiguous. CDR3 size: 17 residues. Trimming pared 3 bases from V and 0 bases from J, leaving 12 bases between. The germline CDR1 and CDR2 sequences are MGHRA and YSYEKL. For the CDR3, the DNA is TGCGCCAGCAGCCAGGCCGTCGTTGGCTCCTATAATTCACCCCTCCACTTT. Translation gives CASSQAVVGSYNSPLHF.

V gene TRBV6-5 combines with J gene TRBJ1-6; D is undetermined. The CDR3 is 15 amino acids. Germline lookup yields CDR1 MNHEY and CDR2 SVGAGI. CDR3 amino acids: CISSYSRNPNSPLHF. CDR3 nucleotides: TGTATCAGCAGTTACTCCCGGAACCCCAATTCACCCCTCCACTTT.

Note on this clonotype: The CDR3 does not end in the conserved phenylalanine or tryptophan, so this is likely a read error. The chain joins TRBV29-1 to TRBJ1-2; D is unclear. This CDR3 is built from 13 residues. Germline values: CDR1 SQVTM, CDR2 ANQGSEA. The CDR3 loop is CSVFQTGAYDYTL. CDR3 nucleotide sequence: TGCAGCGTTTTCCAGACGGGAGCTTATGACTACACCTTA.

As regards this clonotype: At one end, the junction sequence differs from germline, possibly due to a read error. V gene TRBV20-1 combines with J gene TRBJ1-1; possible D gene TRBD1, 5 bases. Germline CDR1 DFQATT, CDR2 SNEGSKA (reference sequence). The CDR3 loop spans 13 amino acids. CDR3 DNA sequence: TGCAGTGCTAGCCAGACAGCGAACACAGAAGCTTCCTTT. This encodes CSASQTANTEASF.

A remark on this clonotype: One end of the junction varies from germline; a read error may be responsible. Written as DNA, the CDR3 is TGTGCGAGCAGTCCCGCCCTAGCAGGCTACTACAATAAGCAGTTCTTC. As protein: CASSPALAGYYNKQFF. The chain carries TRBV7-8 and TRBJ2-1; D possibly corresponds to TRBD2 (5 bases). The CDR3 consists of 16 residues. Germline values: CDR1 SGHVS, CDR2 FQNEAQ.

The V gene is TRBV29-1, the J gene TRBJ2-1; D is uncertain. Between the trimmed V and J ends, which lost 7 bases and 3 bases, there was a span of 19 bases. This CDR3 is 15 amino acids long. Germline CDR1 is SQVTM and CDR2 is ANQGSEA. The CDR3 protein is CSAKLNQTDYNEQFF. Written as DNA, the CDR3 is TGCAGCGCCAAGCTAAACCAGACGGACTACAATGAGCAGTTCTTC.

To note about this clonotype: Since the CDR3 does not end with the conserved phenylalanine or tryptophan, this likely comes from a read error. This sequence joins TRBV5-4 and TRBJ2-5, with D possibly matching TRBD2 (6 bases). CDR3 length: 14 amino acids. Germline V gene lookup returns CDR1 SGHNT and CDR2 YYREEE (reference sequence). CDR3 nucleotides: TGTGCCAGCAGCTCGAGGCGGGGTCAAGAAACCCAGTACCTC. The encoded protein is CASSSRRGQETQYL.

A word on this clonotype: The conserved phenylalanine or tryptophan is not found at the CDR3 terminus, so this likely reflects a read error. This sequence joins TRBV6-6 and TRBJ1-2; the D gene is possibly TRBD1 (5 bases). The CDR3 loop spans 15 amino acids. Trimming removed 6 bases from V and 4 bases from J, with 18 bases in between. CDR1 MNHNY and CDR2 SVGAGI come from the germline V gene (reference sequence). The CDR3 DNA reads TGTGCCAGCAGCCACACAGGAAGCCAGGGCTATGGCTACACCTCC. It encodes CASSHTGSQGYGYTS.

To note about this clonotype: This CDR3 fails to terminate in the conserved phenylalanine or tryptophan, so it likely reflects a read error. The gene calls are TRBV6-5 and TRBJ1-1; TRBD1 matches at 7 bases. There are 15 residues in the CDR3. Per the germline V gene, CDR1 is MNHEY and CDR2 is SVGAGI. CDR3 protein: CVSSSPDRLNTEAFI. CDR3 nucleotide sequence: TGTGTCAGCAGCTCGCCGGACAGGCTTAACACTGAAGCTTTCATT.

A note on this clonotype: At one boundary the junction diverges from the germline segment, which might be a read error. The V call is TRBV29-1, the J call TRBJ2-7, with 9 bases fitting TRBD1. The CDR3 loop spans 14 amino acids. Germline lookup yields CDR1 SQVTM and CDR2 ANQGSEA. The CDR3 loop reads CSVAGTGSPYGQYF. CDR3 in DNA: TGCAGCGTTGCGGGGACAGGGTCACCCTACGGGCAGTACTTC.